This T cell receptor (beta chain) was recovered during a study of T-cell memory formation after mild COVID-19. Across the study: TCR clusters mostly belonged to single donors. Study-level findings and limits: The study found balanced CD4/CD8 in clones contracting day 15 to 85 and a CD4+ lean in later expanders.

5'RACE primed at constant segments yielded TCR alpha and TCR beta cDNA libraries bearing sample barcodes and UMIs. TCRdb re-derived calls from the 5' RACE reads in MiXCR, one entry per CDR3 protein. The sample gives 470,000 or so distinct CDR3 sequences, 15% to 20% of which show up once; approximately 13% is in the top ten. On this clonotype: Antigen: not known.

The sequencing sample was made of PBMCs or a T cell subset sorted from them (not recorded which). The TCR comes from an adult woman who had mild COVID-19 (a few samples of this study predate the infection). Cell type and time point are not known.

CDR3 amino acids: CASRGGLETQYF. Here the CDR3 DNA reads TGTGCCAGCCGAGGGGGCCTGGAGACCCAGTACTTC. This chain links TRBV7-9 with TRBJ2-5; 7 nucleotides line up with TRBD1. The germline gives CDR1 SEHNR, CDR2 FQNEAQ (reference sequence). V lost 8 bases, J lost 5 bases, and 5 bases stayed unmatched. The CDR3 runs 12 residues.